This T cell receptor (beta chain) emerged from a study of T cells in localized non-small cell lung cancer. Study-level points and caveats: Uninvolved adjacent lung showed higher T cell clonality than tumor.

The CDR3 sequence is 13 residues long. Germline loops: CDR1 SGHTA, CDR2 FQGNSA. V dropped 0 bases and J dropped 5 bases, with 7 bases sitting between them. Only in-frame clones appear in the TCRdb table, and some are missing; sequencing was by immunoSEQ multiplex PCR. The repertoire holds about 72,000 clones, with roughly 84% as singletons. Of note for this clone: The antigen is unknown.

The input for sequencing was peripheral blood, taken before any cancer treatment. The V call is TRBV7-2, the J call TRBJ1-1, with D hard to call. The receptor comes from a female donor over 55 with stage I lung adenocarcinoma. CDR3 residues: CASSLAGKTEAFF. The CDR3 DNA is TGTGCCAGCAGCTTAGCAGGAAAAACTGAAGCTTTCTTT.